A single sample gave rise to the 9 T cell receptor beta chains below, sequenced in a study of blood T cell repertoires in COVID-19 (dated by TCRdb to the early 2020s). Library method: the immunoSEQ multiplex PCR assay. In its TCRdb copy, this immuneACCESS table keeps in-frame sequences only and misses some clones. Where compared with another copy, unresolved V genes explain less than half of these, and the others have no known cause. For this sample the table gives roughly 250,000 clones, of which 80% to 95% were detected only once. The ten most abundant clones make up approximately 2% of the sample. Material: PBMCs or T cells enriched from blood (not recorded which). Receptor source: a woman aged 18-35 years who had recovered from COVID-19.

The V and J genes are TRBV7-8 and TRBJ1-2; D gene ambiguous. There are 16 residues in the CDR3. The germline gives CDR1 SGHVS, CDR2 FQNEAQ. The V gene lost 2 bases and the J gene lost 8 bases, with 21 bases spanning the gap. CDR3 bases: TGTGCCAGCAGCTTAACCTTCCAGGCAAGTTCTTACGGCTACACCTTC. Amino acid sequence: CASSLTFQASSYGYTF.

Remarks on this clone: Other DNA sequences from this sample encode an identical CDR3 as well. V gene TRBV3-1 (or the pseudogene TRBV3-2) combines with J gene TRBJ1-1; 7 bases fit TRBD1. J lost 6 bases, V lost 0 bases, and 4 bases had no gene match. Per germline, CDR1 LGHDT and CDR2 YNNKEL (reference sequence). The CDR3 consists of 14 residues. CDR3: CASSQEDRRAEAFF. CDR3 nucleotides: TGTGCCAGCAGCCAAGAGGACAGGAGGGCTGAAGCTTTCTTT.

The J gene is TRBJ1-5, the V gene TRBV25-1; 7 nucleotides match TRBD1. This CDR3 has 15 residues. Unmatched junction bases numbered 2, after V lost 3 bases and J lost 0 bases. Germline-derived CDR1 and CDR2 are MGHDK and SYGVNS. The CDR3 DNA sequence: TGTGCCAGCAGTGACGGGACAGCTAGCAATCAGCCCCAGCATTTT. As protein: CASSDGTASNQPQHF.

The V and J genes are TRBV29-1 and TRBJ1-4; a possible D gene is TRBD1 (5 bases). Germline CDR1 reads SQVTM; CDR2 reads ANQGSEA. The CDR3 totals 17 residues. Trimming removed 4 bases from V and 2 bases from J, with 20 bases in between. The CDR3 is CSVVRGRDVKTNEKLFF. CDR3 DNA sequence: TGCAGCGTTGTTAGGGGTCGAGACGTTAAGACTAATGAAAAACTGTTTTTT.

In its sample, this clone was seen once. The rearrangement links TRBV30 to TRBJ1-1; D is perhaps TRBD1 (6 bases). V lost 0 bases and J 5 bases, leaving 25 bases between the germline ends. Germline CDR1 and CDR2: GTSNPN and SVGIG (reference sequence). This CDR3 spans 18 amino acids. CDR3 in amino acids: CAWSVPDPGDLAVTEAFF. CDR3 DNA sequence: TGTGCCTGGAGTGTCCCGGACCCAGGGGATTTAGCTGTAACTGAAGCTTTCTTT.

The rearrangement links TRBV7-9 to TRBJ2-7; no firm D call. Trimming removed 3 bases from V and 3 bases from J, with 12 bases in between. The germline V gene has CDR1 SEHNR and CDR2 FQNEAQ (reference sequence). This CDR3 is built from 14 residues. The CDR3 nucleotides are TGTGCCAGCAGCTTTACGGTTCTCCACTACGAGCAGTACTTC. It encodes CASSFTVLHYEQYF.

The genes are TRBV19 and TRBJ1-2; TRBD1 agrees at 8 bases. CDR1 and CDR2 from the germline V gene are LNHDA and SQIVND (reference sequence). The CDR3 is made up of 14 amino acids. Trimming at V came to 9 bases and at J to 4 bases, leaving 10 bases not matched to a gene. This chain's CDR3 is CASSDTGTGYGYTF. DNA for the CDR3: TGTGCCAGCAGTGACACCGGGACAGGCTATGGCTACACCTTC.

The genes are TRBV5-6 and TRBJ2-7; TRBD1 matches 11 bases. Germline-derived CDR1 and CDR2 are SGHDT and YYEEEE. The CDR3 has 14 residues. V lost 4 bases and J lost 4; bases outside the gene matches: 4. The CDR3 reads CASSPGTGGYEQYF. For the CDR3, the DNA is TGTGCCAGCAGCCCCGGGACAGGGGGTTACGAGCAGTACTTC.

This clone was detected only a few times. The V and J genes are TRBV3-1 (or the pseudogene TRBV3-2) and TRBJ2-1, with 11 bases lining up with TRBD2. CDR1 is LGHDT, CDR2 YNNKEL, per germline (reference sequence). J lost 5 bases, V lost 4 bases, and 4 bases had no gene match. This CDR3 has 15 amino acids. The CDR3 protein is CASSPSGRIDNEQFF. DNA of the CDR3: TGTGCCAGCAGCCCTAGCGGGAGGATAGACAATGAGCAGTTCTTC.